The 29 T cell receptor beta chains given below trace back to one sample, sequenced in a study of molecular identifiers for immune sequencing clone quantification. Each CDR3 protein gets one entry after TCRdb re-called the PCR reads with MiXCR. Seen here are fewer than 100,000 distinct CDR3 sequences, 20% to 25% observed once, and the top ten hold 1.1%. The sample was naive CD8+ T cells from blood, with Jurkat cell RNA spiked in. As to subset: FACS-sorted CD8+CD4-CCR7+CD45RA+ naive T cells. The receptor set was obtained from a human donor in good health. Some libraries in this study had Jurkat cell RNA spiked in.

In this sample, this clonotype turned up a few times. This could be a read error, since a much larger clone is one nucleotide away. The chain joins TRBV6-2 or TRBV6-3 to TRBJ1-1; no firm D call. The CDR3 runs to 14 residues. CDR1 and CDR2 (germline): MNHEY, SVGEGT. DNA for the CDR3: TGTGCCAGCAGTAACCCTGCGACCCAACAAGAAGCTTACTTT. It specifies CASSNPATQQEAYF.

This clonotype was counted ten times or more. V and J are TRBV7-9 and TRBJ2-5; D is possibly TRBD1 (6 bases). The V gene's germline CDR1 is SEHNR and CDR2 FQNEAQ (reference sequence). V was cut by 4 bases and J by 1 base, with 10 bases left in between. The CDR3 sequence is 14 residues long. Here the CDR3 DNA reads TGTGCCAGCAGCTCTCTAGGGGGCCAAGAGACCCAGTACTTC. This encodes CASSSLGGQETQYF.

The V and J genes are TRBV27 and TRBJ2-2; D perhaps matches TRBD1 (7 bases). Trimming took off 7 bases at V and 0 bases at J, with 21 bases between the two ends. The CDR3 is 18 residues long. Looked up from germline, CDR1 is MNHEY and CDR2 is SMNVEV (reference sequence). The DNA of the CDR3 is TGTGCCAGCAAAACGATTACGGGCAGGGGGGCGAACACCGGGGAGCTGTTTTTT. Its protein is CASKTITGRGANTGELFF.

This clonotype was observed at least ten times. The rearrangement links TRBV6-2 or TRBV6-3 to TRBJ1-5; 7 positions match TRBD1. Germline-derived CDR1 and CDR2 are MNHEY and SVGEGT. V gave up 2 bases and J gave up 1 base; unmatched junction bases: 11. This CDR3 is 18 amino acids long. CDR3: CASSYPFPGGESNQPQHF. Written as DNA, the CDR3 is TGTGCCAGCAGTTACCCATTCCCAGGGGGAGAAAGCAATCAGCCCCAGCATTTT.

This clonotype was recorded at least ten times. This sequence joins TRBV27 and TRBJ2-5; TRBD2 matches at 8 bases. Germline V gives CDR1 MNHEY, CDR2 SMNVEV (reference sequence). Trimming took 5 bases from V and 7 from J; bases not matched to a gene: 15. The CDR3 is 16 residues long. In DNA form, the CDR3 reads TGTGCCAGCAGTCCACCCCAGCCAGCGGGGGCCGGGACCCAGTACTTC. It translates to CASSPPQPAGAGTQYF.

There are many counts of this clonotype. V gene TRBV28 combines with J gene TRBJ2-5; TRBD1 agrees at 9 bases. Trimming at V came to 2 bases and at J to 5 bases, leaving 9 bases not matched to a gene. CDR1 MDHEN and CDR2 SYDVKM come from the germline V gene. CDR3 size: 16 residues. CDR3 sequence reads: CASSLGDGTGSETQYF. Written as DNA, the CDR3 is TGTGCCAGCAGTTTAGGGGACGGGACAGGGTCGGAGACCCAGTACTTC.

This clonotype was detected many times. The chain employs TRBV9 and TRBJ1-1, with no clear D. The V gene lost 3 bases and the J gene lost 0 bases, with 15 bases spanning the gap. This CDR3 is 16 amino acids long. CDR1 and CDR2 (germline): SGDLS, YYNGEE. CDR3 coding DNA: TGTGCCAGCAGCGCCCGGTCGGGCCTTCTGAACACTGAAGCTTTCTTT. Its protein is CASSARSGLLNTEAFF.

The genes are TRBV4-1 and TRBJ2-2; 10 bases match TRBD2. J gave up 3 bases and V 4 bases, and 2 bases lay outside the gene matches. Germline V CDR1 and CDR2: MGHRA, YSYEKL. CDR3 length equals 15 residues. Here the CDR3 reads CASSPLAGYTGELFF. Written as DNA, the CDR3 is TGCGCCAGCAGCCCACTAGCGGGGTACACCGGGGAGCTGTTTTTT.

This chain links TRBV4-1 with TRBJ2-5; no clear D. Trimming took off 0 bases at V and 3 bases at J, with 5 bases between the two ends. Germline V CDR1 and CDR2: MGHRA, YSYEKL. The CDR3 is 13 amino acids. The CDR3 sequence: CASSQEKKETQYF. The CDR3, as DNA: TGCGCCAGCAGCCAAGAAAAAAAAGAGACCCAGTACTTC.

With regard to this clonotype: In this CDR3 the conserved last residue, phenylalanine or tryptophan, is missing, so a read error is likely. CDR3 sequence reads: CASSWGAGSTDTQYL. CDR3 sequence (DNA): TGTGCCAGCAGTTGGGGGGCGGGGAGCACAGACACGCAGTATCTT. The chain links TRBV12-3 or TRBV12-4 to TRBJ2-3; tentatively, D is TRBD1 or TRBD2 (6 bases each). This CDR3 is built from 15 residues.

This clonotype has at least ten counts. V gene TRBV27 combines with J gene TRBJ1-1; the D is unclear. This CDR3 comprises 14 residues. V was shortened by 2 bases and J by 4 bases, with 11 bases between the two germline ends. CDR1 and CDR2 (germline): MNHEY, SMNVEV (reference sequence). The CDR3 spells CASSLGVSGTEAFF. As DNA, the CDR3 is TGTGCCAGCAGTTTAGGAGTATCTGGCACTGAAGCTTTCTTT.

The rearrangement uses TRBV4-3 and TRBJ2-7, with D possibly being TRBD1 (6 bases). Deletions cut 0 bases from V and 2 bases from J, with 14 bases between. Germline CDR1 is LGHNA and CDR2 is YSLEER. CDR3 size: 16 residues. CDR3 sequence: CASSQDFQGFPYEQYF. CDR3 DNA: TGCGCCAGCAGCCAAGATTTCCAGGGGTTCCCCTACGAGCAGTACTTC.

Many counts were recorded for this clonotype. The chain combines TRBV7-9 with TRBJ2-7; 9 nucleotides agree with TRBD2. Germline trimming cut 1 base from V and 0 bases from J; bases unmatched to any gene: 4. The germline V gene has CDR1 SEHNR and CDR2 FQNEAQ (reference sequence). The CDR3 has 16 residues. The CDR3 DNA sequence: TGTGCCAGCAGCTTAGTTTTAGCGGGGGCCTCCTACGAGCAGTACTTC. This translates into CASSLVLAGASYEQYF.

This clonotype was found many times. This chain uses TRBV20-1 with TRBJ2-4; unclear D gene. V shed 3 bases and J shed 5 bases, with 14 bases lying between them. The germline V gene encodes CDR1 DFQATT and CDR2 SNEGSKA (reference sequence). The CDR3 is 14 residues long. The CDR3 nucleotides read TGCAGTGCTAGTCTATGGCTTTATGAAAACATTCAGTACTTC. The encoded protein is CSASLWLYENIQYF.

This clonotype was picked up one time. One base away lies a much larger clone, so this may be a sequencing read error. The rearrangement joins TRBV20-1 to TRBJ1-1; 10 nucleotides match TRBD1. CDR3 size: 17 residues. The junction had 16 bases not matched to a gene; V was cut back by 6 bases and J by 3 bases. In germline, CDR1 is DFQATT, CDR2 SNEGSKA (reference sequence). CDR3 region: CSAEDRGNKLGYTEAFF. As DNA, the CDR3 is TGCAGTGCAGAGGACAGGGGGAACAAACTTGGGTACACTGAAGCTTTCTTT.

Only a few counts were recorded for this clonotype. V gene TRBV3-1 combines with J gene TRBJ2-5; tentatively, D is TRBD1 (6 bases). V lost 2 bases and J lost 0, with 13 bases in between. The CDR3 consists of 16 residues. Germline loops: CDR1 LGHDT, CDR2 YNNKEL (reference sequence). As DNA, the CDR3 is TGTGCCAGCAGCCAATCTTGGACAGTGGACCAAGAGACCCAGTACTTC. Its translation is CASSQSWTVDQETQYF.

Remarks on this clonotype: This may arise from a read error, as a much more abundant clone is one base away. The rearrangement joins TRBV7-3 to TRBJ2-3; TRBD2 matches 8 bases. CDR3 length: 15 amino acids. V dropped 6 bases and J dropped 1; count of bases not matched to a gene: 6. The germline CDR1 and CDR2 sequences are SGHTA and FQGTGA. The CDR3 DNA follows: TGTGCCAGCAGTCGACCGACTAGCGGCACAGATACGCAGTATTTT. It codes for CASSRPTSGTDTQYF.

The chain carries TRBV4-3 and TRBJ2-1; 10 bases agree with TRBD2. CDR1 is LGHNA, CDR2 YSLEER, per germline. The CDR3 loop spans 16 amino acids. The V and J ends lost 3 bases and 6 bases, in that order; junction bases with no gene match: 8. CDR3 amino acids: CASSHGILAGINEQFF. In nucleotides, the CDR3 is TGCGCCAGCAGCCACGGAATACTAGCGGGGATCAATGAGCAGTTCTTC.

At least ten counts were recorded for this clonotype. The chain recombines TRBV29-1 with TRBJ2-3, with D perhaps TRBD2 (6 bases). Trimming took 5 bases from V and 2 from J, leaving 14 bases between them. In germline, CDR1 is SQVTM, CDR2 ANQGSEA. The length of the CDR3 is 14 residues. The CDR3 nucleotides read TGCAGCGTTAGGGGACTGACTATCACAGATACGCAGTATTTT. Protein: CSVRGLTITDTQYF.

In its sample, this clonotype was seen many times. This chain joins TRBV6-5 and TRBJ1-1, with a possible D match to TRBD1 (6 bases). Germline assignment: CDR1 MNHEY and CDR2 SVGAGI. The CDR3 runs 14 residues. V lost 3 bases and J lost 4, with 12 bases in between. CDR3 coding DNA: TGTGCCAGCAGTTATTGGCAGGGGACCACTGAAGCTTTCTTT. It specifies CASSYWQGTTEAFF.

In the case of this clonotype: At one of its ends the junction is not consistent with the germline gene, which may arise from a read error. The chain couples TRBV5-6 to TRBJ1-1, with D possibly being TRBD1 (5 bases). Germline CDR1 is SGHDT and CDR2 is YYEEEE. There are 15 residues in the CDR3. Here the CDR3 reads CASSLGGSHNTEAFF. The CDR3 nucleotides are TGTGCCAGCAGCTTGGGGGGCAGCCACAACACTGAGGCTTTCTTT.

At least ten counts were recorded for this clonotype. The rearrangement uses TRBV19 and TRBJ2-1, with D unresolved. Per germline, CDR1 LNHDA and CDR2 SQIVND (reference sequence). The V end lost 3 bases, the J end lost 10 bases, and 13 bases lay between the germline ends. The CDR3 is 13 amino acids. The CDR3 DNA is TGTGCCAGTAGTATTAACACCCCTGGGGAGCAGTTCTTC. It is translated as CASSINTPGEQFF.

This chain joins TRBV3-1 and TRBJ2-7; 11 bases are a match to TRBD2. CDR1 is LGHDT, CDR2 YNNKEL, per germline (reference sequence). Losses at the gene ends were 1 base for V and 3 bases for J; bases not matched to a gene: 5. The length of the CDR3 is 16 residues. DNA for the CDR3: TGTGCCAGCAGCCAAGGACTAGCGGGATCCCACTACGAGCAGTACTTC. Translating gives CASSQGLAGSHYEQYF.

This clonotype was counted many times. The V call is TRBV6-2 or TRBV6-3, the J call TRBJ2-1; D remains unclear. Looked up from germline, CDR1 is MNHEY and CDR2 is SVGEGT. CDR3 length equals 12 residues. V shed 3 bases and J shed 9 bases, with 9 bases lying between them. The CDR3 sequence is CASSYQAPEQFF. DNA of the CDR3: TGTGCCAGCAGTTATCAGGCCCCTGAGCAGTTCTTC.

At least ten counts were recorded for this clonotype. The genes are TRBV4-3 and TRBJ2-7; TRBD1 aligns across 11 bases. CDR1 LGHNA and CDR2 YSLEER come from the germline V gene. The CDR3 is 17 amino acids. After removal of 0 bases from V and 3 bases from J, the junction contained 7 bases not matched to a gene. In DNA, the CDR3 is TGCGCCAGCAGCCAAGAAGTAGTGGGGACAGGGGGCTACGAGCAGTACTTC. Translation gives CASSQEVVGTGGYEQYF.

Only one count was recorded for this clonotype. Germline and junction disagree at one end, which may indicate a read error. This sequence joins TRBV9 and TRBJ2-2, with 9 bases matching TRBD2. The length of the CDR3 is 15 residues. Germline V CDR1 and CDR2: SGDLS, YYNGEE. The CDR3 region is CASSASGGITGELVF. The CDR3 DNA reads as TGTGCCAGCAGCGCGAGCGGGGGGATAACCGGGGAGCTGGTTTTT.

This clonotype showed up many times. V usage is TRBV4-1 and J usage is TRBJ2-7; D not certain. Trimming took 0 bases from V and 5 from J, leaving 14 bases between them. The CDR3 has 15 amino acids. Germline V lookup: CDR1 MGHRA, CDR2 YSYEKL. CDR3 amino acids: CASSQDTKAPNEQYF. The CDR3 DNA is TGCGCCAGCAGCCAAGATACCAAGGCCCCAAACGAGCAGTACTTC.

Many counts were recorded for this clonotype. The chain has TRBV27 and TRBJ2-3; 8 bases are shared with TRBD2. The junction had 8 bases not matched to a gene; V was cut back by 5 bases and J by 4 bases. Germline V gene sequence: CDR1 MNHEY, CDR2 SMNVEV (reference sequence). The length of the CDR3 is 15 residues. The CDR3, as DNA: TGTGCCAGCAGTCCGGAGCGGGGGTTTTCAGATACGCAGTATTTT. This translates into CASSPERGFSDTQYF.

This clonotype was recorded a few times. The V gene is TRBV4-3, the J gene TRBJ2-1; tentative D call: TRBD2 (6 bases). Germline-derived CDR1 and CDR2 are LGHNA and YSLEER. The length of the CDR3 is 15 residues. The V end was cut by 4 bases, the J end by 6 bases, with 16 bases between. The CDR3 reads CASSLWGDSLNEQFF. The CDR3, as DNA: TGCGCCAGCAGCCTATGGGGGGACTCACTCAATGAGCAGTTCTTC.